A selection of T cell receptor beta chains follows, all from one sample in a study of blood T cell repertoires in COVID-19. Assay: immunoSEQ multiplex PCR; the TCRdb copy retains only in-frame clones and omits some. The repertoire has roughly 150,000 clones, around 87% of them found once; the top ten carry roughly 15%. The sequencing sample was made of peripheral blood. These receptors were collected from a woman aged 40 to 50 with acute or convalescent COVID-19. The CDR3 runs from the conserved cysteine through the conserved F or W. D genes are given only for firm matches. Size values are once, few and many counts, or a class for expanded clones, and some rows have none.

TRBV7-6	TRBD1	-	TRBJ1-4	TGTGCCAGCAGCTACGCCAGGGGACAGGCCCCTCGGGAAAAACTGTTTTTT	CASSYARGQAPREKLFF
TRBV19	TRBD1	-	TRBJ2-2	TGTGCCAGTAGTATAGATCGGACAGGGACGGGCACCGGGGAGCTGTTTTTT	CASSIDRTGTGTGELFF
TRBV25-1	-	-	TRBJ2-2	TGTGCCAGCAACCGGGGGAGCACCGGGGAGCTGTTTTTT	CASNRGSTGELFF
TRBV18	-	-	TRBJ1-5	TGTGCCAGCTCACCAAGCACCGTTCATCAGCCCCAGCATTTT	CASSPSTVHQPQHF
TRBV5-1	-	few	TRBJ1-3	TGCGCCAGCAGCTCGGGAATCCCACTCTCTGGAAACACCATATATTTT	CASSSGIPLSGNTIYF
TRBV28	TRBD1	few	TRBJ2-3	TGTGCCAGCAGTTTATTGGGGACAGGGGAACGAACAGATACGCAGTATTTT	CASSLLGTGERTDTQYF
TRBV24-1	-	-	TRBJ2-2	TGTGCCACCAGTGATCATACATCGAACACCGGGGAGCTGTTTTTT	CATSDHTSNTGELFF
TRBV6-4	TRBD1	-	TRBJ2-6	TGTGCCAGCAGTTTGACAGGGGTCTCTGGGGCCAACGTCCTGACTTTC	CASSLTGVSGANVLTF
TRBV5-5	TRBD1	once	TRBJ2-7	TGTGCCAGCAGAGGACAGGGGGCTTACGAGCAGTACTTC	CASRGQGAYEQYF
TRBV28	TRBD1	-	TRBJ1-5	TGTGCCACCACACTCGGACAGGTGGGTCAGCCCCAGCATTTT	CATTLGQVGQPQHF
TRBV5-1	-	-	TRBJ1-1	TGCGCCAGCAGCCACAGCCCAGGGCCCACTGAAGCTTTCTTT	CASSHSPGPTEAFF
TRBV28	TRBD1	-	TRBJ2-7	TGTGCCAGCAGGCAGGGACAGGGTGCCGAGCAGTACTTC	CASRQGQGAEQYF
TRBV30	TRBD1	-	TRBJ2-5	TGTGCCTGGAGGGACAGGGGGTTGGAGACCCAGTACTTC	CAWRDRGLETQYF
TRBV30	TRBD2	-	TRBJ2-1	TGTGCCTGGAGTGTCGGTTCTAGCGGGGCCTACAATGAGCAGTTCTTC	CAWSVGSSGAYNEQFF
TRBV5-1	TRBD1	few	TRBJ1-4	TGCGCCAGCAGCTTGGCCGCGGGGACAGGGTATGAAAAACTGTTTTTT	CASSLAAGTGYEKLFF
TRBV6-2/TRBV6-3	TRBD1	once	TRBJ2-4	TGTGCCAGCAGTTACGGTCGACAGGGCCAAAACATTCGGTACTTC	CASSYGRQGQNIRYF
TRBV4-2	-	-	TRBJ1-1	TGTGCCAGCAGCCAGGATAAATCTTTCGCGGGAACTGAAGCTTTCTTT	CASSQDKSFAGTEAFF
TRBV5-6	-	-	TRBJ1-5	TGTGCCAGCAGCCTAGCTGGATTGAGCAATCAGCCCCAGCATTTT	CASSLAGLSNQPQHF
TRBV5-5	TRBD1	once	TRBJ1-2	TGTGCCAGCAGCCTGCATGAAAAAGGGACAGTCTTCTATGGCTACACCTTC	CASSLHEKGTVFYGYTF
TRBV2	-	few	TRBJ1-6	TGTGCCAGCAGTGAAGATTTGTCGGGGTTAGATTCACCCCTCCACTTT	CASSEDLSGLDSPLHF
TRBV6-5	-	-	TRBJ1-5	TGTGCCAGCAGGGCCTCCGAGGGAGGGCAAAGGTCCCAGCATTTT	CASRASEGGQRSQHF
TRBV27	-	-	TRBJ1-1	TGTGCCAGCAGTTCCGTGAACACTGAAGCTTTCTTT	CASSSVNTEAFF
TRBV6-5	-	-	TRBJ1-1	TGTGCCAGCAGTTACCTGACAGGGAACACTGAAGCTTTCTTT	CASSYLTGNTEAFF
TRBV30	-	-	TRBJ2-7	TGTGCCTGGAGTGGAGGACAGCCGAGGTCCTACGAGCAGTACTTC	CAWSGGQPRSYEQYF
TRBV4-2	-	-	TRBJ2-7	TGTGCCAGCAGCCAAGGGAGAGAGCAGTACTTC	CASSQGREQYF
TRBV6-1	-	-	TRBJ1-5	TGTGCCAGCAGTGAAGAGGCGGAGACCAATCAGCCCCAGCATTTT	CASSEEAETNQPQHF
TRBV18	TRBD1	-	TRBJ1-1	TGTGCCAGCTCACCGGGATTGGGACAGGAGAACACTGAAGCTTTCTTT	CASSPGLGQENTEAFF
TRBV2	TRBD2	-	TRBJ2-3	TGTGCCAGCAGTGTACCTAGCGGCACGCAGTATTTT	CASSVPSGTQYF
TRBV5-1	TRBD2	-	TRBJ2-3	TGCGCCAGCAGCTTGGACTTCGGCGGGGGGGCGGTAGATACGCAGTATTTT	CASSLDFGGGAVDTQYF
TRBV18	-	-	TRBJ1-5	TGTGCCAGCTCACCACCAGGGGTGGGCAATCAGCCCCAGCATTTT	CASSPPGVGNQPQHF
TRBV28	-	-	TRBJ2-7	TGTGCCAGCAGAATTGCCAGTGGGCATAAGACCTACGAGCAGTACTTC	CASRIASGHKTYEQYF
TRBV2	TRBD1	-	TRBJ1-4	TGTGCCAGCGGGGACAGGGCCTCTGAAAAACTGTTTTTT	CASGDRASEKLFF
TRBV12-3/TRBV12-4	-	-	TRBJ2-7	TGTGCCAGCAGTCCGGACAGCTCCTACGAGCAGTACTTC	CASSPDSSYEQYF
TRBV13	-	-	TRBJ2-4	TGTGCCAGCACAGGGTCTAAGGCCAAAAACATTCAGTACTTC	CASTGSKAKNIQYF
TRBV15	-	once	TRBJ2-2	TGTGCCACCACGACCGGGACATCGAACACCGGGGAGCTGTTTTTT	CATTTGTSNTGELFF
TRBV2	-	once	TRBJ2-2	TGTGCCAGCAGGGTGGCCACAGACAGGCCCAACACCGGGGAGCTGTTTTTT	CASRVATDRPNTGELFF
TRBV7-2	TRBD2	-	TRBJ2-3	TGTGCCAGCAGCTTGGGACTAGCGGGAGGGAGAACAGATACGCAGTATTTT	CASSLGLAGGRTDTQYF
TRBV4-2	-	once	TRBJ1-2	TGTGCCAGCAGCCAAGAATGGCAGGGTGTTGGCTATGGCTACACCTTC	CASSQEWQGVGYGYTF
TRBV2	TRBD1	-	TRBJ2-5	TGTGCCAGCAGAAGGGACAGCCAAGAGACCCAGTACTTC	CASRRDSQETQYF
TRBV12-3/TRBV12-4	TRBD1	-	TRBJ1-2	TGTGCCAGCAGTGGGACAGGGGTTGGCTACACCTTC	CASSGTGVGYTF
TRBV20-1	-	-	TRBJ2-7	TGCAGTGCTAGTCGGGCGGGAAGCTCCTACGAGCAGTACTTC	CSASRAGSSYEQYF
TRBV5-5	-	-	TRBJ1-6	TGTGCCAGCAGCTTGTCAGGGGAAAATAATTCACCCCTCCACTTT	CASSLSGENNSPLHF
TRBV7-9	TRBD2	-	TRBJ2-3	TGTGCCAGCAGCCCTAAGCCGGGACTAGCGACGGCAGATACGCAGTATTTT	CASSPKPGLATADTQYF
TRBV2	TRBD2	once	TRBJ2-7	TGTGCCAGCAGTGATATTCTGGGAGGGAACTACGAGCAGTACTTC	CASSDILGGNYEQYF
TRBV18	-	-	TRBJ2-1	TGTGCCAGCTCACCAGGATTGGAGGATGAGCAGTTCTTC	CASSPGLEDEQFF
TRBV4-1	-	-	TRBJ2-3	TGCGCCAGCAGTCGACTAGTAAGAGATACGCAGTATTTT	CASSRLVRDTQYF
TRBV6-6	-	-	TRBJ2-3	TGTGCCAGCAGTCCTTTAGCTAGCGACTATAGCACAGATACGCAGTATTTT	CASSPLASDYSTDTQYF
TRBV6-6	-	-	TRBJ1-6	TGTGCCAGCAGCCACGGAGGAAGCTCCTATAATTCACCCCTCCACTTT	CASSHGGSSYNSPLHF
TRBV11-3	-	-	TRBJ2-1	TGTGCCAGCAGCTTAGATCGACTTCCAGGGCGAGAGCAGTTCTTC	CASSLDRLPGREQFF
TRBV25-1	TRBD2	-	TRBJ2-2	TGTGCCAGCAGTGAATATAAGCGGGGGGGAAACACCGGGGAGCTGTTTTTT	CASSEYKRGGNTGELFF
TRBV12-5	TRBD1	-	TRBJ2-7	TGTGCTAGTGGTTTGGTACTGGGACAGGGCTCCTACGAGCAGTACTTC	CASGLVLGQGSYEQYF
TRBV9	TRBD1	-	TRBJ1-1	TGTGCCAGCAGCGCGCAGACAGGGCGAGGGACTGAAGCTTTCTTT	CASSAQTGRGTEAFF
TRBV6-5	-	-	TRBJ2-3	TGTGCCAGCAGTTACAGCGGGTTCACAGATACGCAGTATTTT	CASSYSGFTDTQYF
TRBV11-2	TRBD2	once	TRBJ2-5	TGTGCCAGCAGCCTGACCCTAGCGGGGGGGCTAGAGACCCAGTACTTC	CASSLTLAGGLETQYF
TRBV4-1	-	-	TRBJ2-7	TGCGCCAGCAGCCAAGATCCATCGGGGAGATCACTAGCCTACGAGCAGTACTTC	CASSQDPSGRSLAYEQYF
TRBV27	-	-	TRBJ1-2	TGTGCCAGCAGTGAGGGAAGGGAATTTTGGGTTGACGGCTACACCTTC	CASSEGREFWVDGYTF